This T cell receptor beta chain originates from a study of tumor-infiltrating lymphocytes in primary liver carcinoma (dated by TCRdb to about 2017). For the study in its entirety: The five patients, three men and two women aged 30 to 69 years, had hepatocellular carcinoma (four) or combined HCC and intrahepatic cholangiocarcinoma (one). The five patients had tumors staged T1-T3 N0M0, with maximum diameters ranging from about 4 to 10 cm. Samples yielded roughly 3.65 to 7.13 million productive TCRbeta reads; read depth did not differ significantly between tissue types. To link TCRbeta repertoire diversity with the local molecular phenotype, the roughly 23 tumor region samples were profiled using Agilent mRNA microarrays. High reproducibility was observed for the technical replicate repertoires, with mean shared-clone rates about 0.92 and correlation coefficients above 0.95. TCRbeta repertoire sequencing covered some 35 specimens from 5 patients: about 25 tumor regions, 5 adjacent noncancerous liver tissues and 5 peripheral blood samples. The study combined TCRbeta repertoire sequencing, expression microarrays and whole-exome sequencing across five regions of each liver tumor, with adjacent normal tissue and blood.

Details on this clonotype: The antigen this receptor binds is unknown. It has no much larger one-base neighbor in the sample; base qualities were not kept.

Without any cell sorting, total RNA and DNA were co-extracted from roughly 20-30 mg of bulk tissue using the AllPrep DNA/RNA mini kit. Surgical resection was performed in China between late 2015 and March 2016 on about 5 patients with histopathologically diagnosed primary liver carcinoma. Patients had chronic HBV infection and were treatment-naive at sampling. Each tumor was sampled at five spatially separated regions: the tumor centre plus the superior, inferior, left-lateral and right-lateral poles. Histology showed that every tumor sample contained more than 80% viable tumor cells. Each fresh piece of tumor and adjacent tissue was cut in two, with one half stored in RNAlater at -80 degrees C and the other half sent for histology. General conclusions and limits of the study: Only roughly 7.5-24% of top clones appeared in all five regions of a tumor, which suggests that tumor-infiltrating T cells are spatially heterogeneous. The top 250 clones accounted for a significantly greater share of the repertoire in tumors than in blood (p = 0.039). Consistent with antigen-driven expansion, pairs of tumor regions showed higher repertoire overlap (mean about 36%) than either tumor-adjacent pairs (about 17%) or tumor-blood pairs (roughly 15%). Only a few patients were included in the study, and the authors note that the findings should be validated in a larger study. Because only the TCR beta chain was sequenced and unpaired alpha chains were not captured, true repertoire diversity is likely underestimated. Since the samples were bulk and unsorted, there was no way to compare CD4+ and CD8+ T cell repertoires.

V is trimmed back by 2 bases and J by 11 bases, and the junction contains 11 bases that no gene match accounts for. The CDR3 contains 14 residues, cysteine and phenylalanine counted. The entry retains the CDR3 DNA only, 42 bases that are in frame from base 1. CDR1 and CDR2 are read off the germline V gene as SGHDN and FVKESK. Using a constant-region primer and ProtoScript II reverse transcriptase, TCRbeta-specific cDNA was reverse-transcribed from 450 to 650 ng total RNA. The TCRbeta libraries were prepared through three rounds of nested multiplex PCR following a slightly modified ARM-PCR procedure. Multiplex TRBV1-TRBV30 forward primers and a Cbeta reverse primer were used in the first two PCR rounds, each of which was run for around 9 cycles. Sample barcodes and Illumina adapters were added in a final 25-cycle PCR using Deep VentR polymerase. Before sequencing, amplicons of 200-500 bp were purified from gel using a QIAquick gel extraction kit. An Illumina HiSeq 2500 was used to sequence the TCRbeta amplicons with 250-bp paired-end reads. As for the original processing: To recover full CDR3 sequences, reads were quality-trimmed using Trimmomatic v0.33 and paired reads were then merged using FLASH v1.2.11. V, D and J germline segments were assigned to the rearranged TCRbeta sequences using MiGEC v1.2.1b. VDJtools v1.0.0 computed clonotype statistics and Shannon-Wiener diversity indices. Except for diversity analysis, only each sample's 250 most abundant clonotypes were used in subsequent analyses to reduce sampling bias. TCRdb reprocessed the public reads (quality trimming at Q25 with fastp, clone calling with MiXCR) and kept in-frame beta chains. Each entry is one CDR3 protein sequence, shown with its most common DNA and genes. These V and J calls originate from TCRdb's pipeline instead of the authors' own analysis. Across this sample there are approximately 76,000 distinct CDR3 sequences, with 71% seen only once. Clones ranked in the top ten supply approximately 13% of the sample.

The receptor was derived from a woman in her fifties or sixties with primary liver carcinoma and hepatitis B virus infection. The V and J genes are TRBV14 and TRBJ1-1, with TRBD1 matching 7 junction bases. The source material was liver tumor tissue from sampling region 4. According to the study, the label for this sample's cell subset or site signals: tumor region T4, right-lateral pole. The nucleotide sequence reads TGTGCCAGCAGCCAAATGATAGGGGGCTTGGATGCTTTCTTT. The translation is CASSQMIGGLDAFF.